One T cell receptor (beta chain) is described in this entry. Original processing methods: Estimates of nucleated cell counts were drawn from the amplification of reference gene primers. Profiled with immunoSEQ multiplex PCR; TCRdb holds only in-frame clones, not every one. The V and J calls and clone size are taken from that table; D and trimming were inferred from the DNA. The sample yields more than 70,000 clones, 80% to 90% seen once. The germline gives CDR1 LGHDT, CDR2 YNNKEL (reference sequence). Deletions cut 0 bases from V and 4 bases from J, with 6 bases between. The CDR3 runs to 13 residues. The data were obtained in a study of blood T cell repertoires in COVID-19. Study in general: COVID-19 samples from acute and convalescent phases originated in the United States, Italy and Spain. The analysed material was cDNA or gDNA that came from T cells, B-cell-depleted T cells, or PBMCs.

The J gene is TRBJ1-2, the V gene TRBV3-1 (or the pseudogene TRBV3-2); D is possibly TRBD1 (6 bases). The sequenced sample was peripheral blood. The TCR was taken from an elderly woman with acute or convalescent COVID-19. In DNA, the CDR3 is TGTGCCAGCAGCCAAGAGACAGGCTATGGCTACACCTTC. Amino acid sequence: CASSQETGYGYTF.